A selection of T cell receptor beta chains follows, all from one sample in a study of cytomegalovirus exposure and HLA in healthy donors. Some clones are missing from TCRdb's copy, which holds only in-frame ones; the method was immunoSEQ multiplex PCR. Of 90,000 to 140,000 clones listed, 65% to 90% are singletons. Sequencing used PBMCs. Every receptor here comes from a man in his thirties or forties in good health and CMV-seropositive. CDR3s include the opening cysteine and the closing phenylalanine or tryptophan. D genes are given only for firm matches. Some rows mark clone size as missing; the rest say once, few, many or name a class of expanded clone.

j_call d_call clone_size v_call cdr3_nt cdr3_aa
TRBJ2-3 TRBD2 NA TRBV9 TGTGCCAGCACCCCGGGGGGGCTAGGTACGCAGTATTTT CASTPGGLGTQYF
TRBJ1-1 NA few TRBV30 TGTGCCTGGAGTGGGCACGGGACACCAAACACTGAAGCTTTCTTT CAWSGHGTPNTEAFF
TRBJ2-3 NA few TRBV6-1 TGTGCCAGCAGTGAATTCGGTTCACCTAGCACAGATACGCAGTATTTT CASSEFGSPSTDTQYF
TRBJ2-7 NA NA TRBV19 TGTGCCAGTAGTCCCATGGGGGGGCCGACTTACGAGCAGTACTTC CASSPMGGPTYEQYF
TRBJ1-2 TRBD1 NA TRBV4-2 TGTGCCAGCAGCCAAGTTGAGGGACAGAACTATGGCTACACCTTC CASSQVEGQNYGYTF
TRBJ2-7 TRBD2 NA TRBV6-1 TGTGCCAGCAGTGGCCTTAGCGGGGGGAGCTCCTACGAGCAGTACTTC CASSGLSGGSSYEQYF
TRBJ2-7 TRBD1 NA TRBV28 TGTGCCAGCAGTCCCTACCGGGACAGCTACGAGCAGTACTTC CASSPYRDSYEQYF
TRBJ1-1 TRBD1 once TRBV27 TGTGCCAGCAGTAAGACAGGGTCCCGAGCTTTCTTT CASSKTGSRAFF
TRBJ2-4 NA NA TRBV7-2 TGTGCCAGCAGCACCCGGGAAAAAAACATTCAGTACTTC CASSTREKNIQYF
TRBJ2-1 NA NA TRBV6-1 TGTGCCAGCAGCGAAGGGCGGTACAATGAGCAGTTCTTC CASSEGRYNEQFF
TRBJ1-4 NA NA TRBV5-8 TGTGCCAGCAGCTTAGGGTCGGGGGAGGAAGAAAAACTGTTTTTT CASSLGSGEEEKLFF
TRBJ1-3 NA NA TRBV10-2 TGCGCCAGCAGTGCTCCCTCGATACTCTCTGGAAACACCATATATTTT CASSAPSILSGNTIYF
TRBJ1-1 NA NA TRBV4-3 TGCGCCAGCACCCTGGGGGGTAACACTGAAGCTTTCTTT CASTLGGNTEAFF
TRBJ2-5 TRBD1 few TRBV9 TGTGCCAGCAGCGGGGGACAGGGAAGGGAGACCCAGTACTTC CASSGGQGRETQYF
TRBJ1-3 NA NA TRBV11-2 TGTGCCAGCAGCTCGATCAGTGGAAACACCATATATTTT CASSSISGNTIYF
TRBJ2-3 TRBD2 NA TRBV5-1 TGCGCCAGCAGCTTGGGCGGGGGGAGCACAGATACGCAGTATTTT CASSLGGGSTDTQYF
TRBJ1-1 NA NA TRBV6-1 TGTGCCAGCCACATGATGAACACTGAAGCTTTCTTT CASHMMNTEAFF
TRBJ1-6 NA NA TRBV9 TGTGCCAGCAGCGTAGGGGCTGGGCCAAGCTCCTATAATTCACCCCTCCACTTT CASSVGAGPSSYNSPLHF
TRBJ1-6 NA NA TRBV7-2 TGTGCCAGCAGCTTAGGCCCTAATAACCCCCTCCACTTT CASSLGPNNPLHF
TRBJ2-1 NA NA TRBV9 TGTGCCAGCAGTTTGAAGACGGGGAATGAGCAGTTCTTC CASSLKTGNEQFF
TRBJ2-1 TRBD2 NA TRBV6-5 TGTGCCAGCAGTTATAGTCTCAGCGGGGTGAATGAGCAGTTCTTC CASSYSLSGVNEQFF
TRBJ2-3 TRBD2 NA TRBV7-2 TGTGCCAGCAGCCTGGGCCGGTGGGCTAGCGGGATGAATACGCAGTATTTT CASSLGRWASGMNTQYF
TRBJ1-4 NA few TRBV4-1 TGCGCCAGCAGACAACCCAGGATAGGGAGCAGAAGCGATAATGAAAAACTGTTTTTT CASRQPRIGSRSDNEKLFF
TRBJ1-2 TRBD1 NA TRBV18 TGTGCCAGCTCACCCCTCGCCGAGACAGGGACTAACTATGGCTACACCTTC CASSPLAETGTNYGYTF
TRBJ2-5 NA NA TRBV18 TGTGCCAGCTCCCCCGGGACATGGGTCCAAGAGACCCAGTACTTC CASSPGTWVQETQYF
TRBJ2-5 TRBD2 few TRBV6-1 TGTGCCAGCAGTGAAGGGCGACTAGCGGGGATCCAAGAGACCCAGTACTTC CASSEGRLAGIQETQYF
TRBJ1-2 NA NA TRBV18 TGTGCCAGCTCACCCTCCCGATCGGATGGCTACACCTTC CASSPSRSDGYTF